This T cell receptor beta chain was captured in a study of blood T cell repertoires in COVID-19. Study context: The analysed material was cDNA or gDNA that came from T cells, B-cell-depleted T cells, or PBMCs.

Per the original data handling: Counts of nucleated cells, estimated from reference gene primer amplification, were obtained. TCRdb's copy holds only in-frame clones and misses some; the assay was immunoSEQ multiplex PCR. The DNA gave D and trimming, while V, J and clone size come from that table. The data hold about 15,000 clones, with roughly 79% observed a single time. Between the trimmed V and J ends, which lost 5 bases and 0 bases, there was a span of 11 bases. Per the germline V gene, CDR1 is SGHRS and CDR2 is YFSETQ. The CDR3 spans 15 residues. The specimen sequenced was peripheral blood. The V gene is TRBV5-1, the J gene TRBJ1-4; D perhaps matches TRBD1 (6 bases). This sequence originates from a man in his 70s with active or convalescent COVID-19. The DNA for the CDR3 is TGCGCCAGCAGGAGGACAGTTGCAACTAATGAAAAACTGTTTTTT. Translated: CASRRTVATNEKLFF.